This T cell receptor beta chain was obtained from a study of T cells in localized non-small cell lung cancer (dated by TCRdb to 2018 to 2020). Background on the whole study: The study analyzed T cell repertoires of hundreds of early-stage NSCLC patients, comparing tumors and uninvolved tumor-adjacent lungs. The cohort was made up of around 250 treatment-naive NSCLC patients whose localized lung tumors had been resected. The mean age of the NSCLC patients was less than 70 years, with 130 or so men and nearly 110 women. The study at large found these results: Uninvolved tumor-adjacent lung showed the highest T cell clonality, higher than tumor, which suggests more focused antigenic responses in the uninvolved tumor-adjacent lung. Because multi-region sequencing of the tumors was not done, intratumor heterogeneity could not be ruled out. Higher blood T cell density associated with longer overall survival, while higher adjacent-lung clonality associated with shorter survival. A median of 57 of the top 100 tumor clones turned up in the paired uninvolved adjacent lung, and fewer than 35 of those clones also ranked among the top 100 of that same adjacent lung. Because the study design was exploratory, TCR variables were selected using unadjusted p-values without false-discovery rate correction.

At diagnosis, tumor, uninvolved tumor-adjacent lung and peripheral blood were collected and then preserved as a mix of FFPE and fresh-frozen material. For TCR repertoire profiling, blood samples were analyzed in the form of peripheral blood mononuclear cells. About this clone: What this receptor recognizes is not known. One base away there is no much larger clone; base qualities are not given.

TCR beta CDR3 regions were sequenced from DNA using the immunoSEQ Assay. The original pipeline was this. T cell density was computed as TCR beta template counts normalized to usable DNA estimated by amplifying housekeeping genes. Richness was estimated using the preseqR package, with extrapolation to 400,000 templates for PBMC samples and to 120,000 templates for tissue samples. Clonality was defined as one minus Pielou's evenness. Tissue-enriched TCRs were identified through differential abundance testing performed on productive amino-acid clonotypes, with a minimum total count of 5 and an alpha of 0.1. The Jaccard Index and the Morisita Overlap Index were used to measure how much the repertoires overlapped between compartments. TCR beta CDR3s were clustered by GLIPH together with public tetramer-defined viral CDR3s, and at least three viral sequences plus V-gene enrichment were required for viral motifs. In its TCRdb copy, this immuneACCESS table keeps in-frame sequences only and misses some clones. Where compared with another copy, unresolved V genes explain less than half of these, and the others have no known cause. That table gives V, J and clone size, and the DNA gave D and trimming. The sample data list about 26,000 clones, and approximately 78% of these were observed just once. Clones ranked in the top ten supply less than 5% of the sample.

Counted from cysteine to phenylalanine, this CDR3 has 16 amino acids. CDR3 DNA is the only sequence kept; it has 48 bases, read in frame from the first base. V is trimmed back by 0 bases and J by 4 bases, and the junction contains 4 bases that no gene match accounts for. Per the germline V gene, SGHRS is the CDR1 and YFSETQ is the CDR2. Rearrangement joined TRBV5-1 to TRBJ1-6, with TRBD1 identical over 7 junction bases. The sample here was peripheral blood, taken before any cancer treatment. The receptor comes from a woman aged 40 to 75 with stage I lung adenocarcinoma. The sequenced DNA is TGCGCCAGCAGCTTGGCCGGGACAGAGTATAATTCACCCCTCCACTTT. The translation is CASSLAGTEYNSPLHF. This CDR3, with the reference TRBV5-1 and TRBJ1-6 proteins standing in past its ends, gives the full variable domain KAGVTQTPRYLIKTRGQQVTLSCSPISGHRSVSWYQQTPGQGLQFLFEYFSETQRNKGNFPGRFSGRQFSNSRSEMNVSTLELGDSALYLCASSLAGTEYNSPLHFGNGTRLTVT.